This T cell receptor (beta chain) was sequenced during a study of shared clonotypes between healthy human individuals. The donor cohort consisted entirely of Caucasian adults residing in Nashville, Tennessee. Naive CD45RA+ and memory CD45RA-negative subsets were split from CD4+ cells. Points from the study as a whole: Naive subsets usually exceeded memory subsets in estimated richness.

Only one count was recorded for this clone. Its matching antigen is unknown. The germline gives CDR1 SEHNR, CDR2 FQNEAQ (reference sequence). The CDR3 is 15 amino acids. The V end was cut by 5 bases, the J end by 5 bases, with 18 bases between. Template for every sorted-subset replicate PCR totaled 200 to 250 ng DNA, roughly 30,000 T cell genomes. Clones were read by immunoSEQ multiplex PCR, and TCRdb kept only the in-frame ones, dropping some. The table lists roughly 2.5 million clones, 90% to 95% of them singletons. Sequenced: naive CD4+ T cells sorted from blood. Subset denoted: CD45RA+ positively selected. This receptor was identified in a man younger than 35 in good health. The chain employs TRBV7-9 and TRBJ2-5; the D is unclear. DNA of the CDR3: TGTGCCAGCAGCCCAATAACCCGGAACGGGGAGACCCAGTACTTC. As protein: CASSPITRNGETQYF. The full variable domain, rest sourced from reference TRBV7-9 and TRBJ2-5, is DTGVSQNPRHKITKRGQNVTFRCDPISEHNRLYWYRQTLGQGPEFLTYFQNEAQLEKSRLLSDRFSAERPKGSFSTLEIQRTEQGDSAMYLCASSPITRNGETQYFGPGTRLLVL.